The 30 T cell receptor beta chains reported below all come from one sample, sequenced in a study of blood T cell repertoires in COVID-19 (TCRdb year 2020). The method was the immunoSEQ multiplex PCR assay. What TCRdb holds here is the immuneACCESS table cut down to in-frame rearrangements. Part of the clones is not present; checked against another copy, under half of the missing clones reflect an unresolved V gene, and the others are unexplained. This sample has around 160,000 clones in its table, and about 88% of those were observed once. In total, the top ten clones hold about 2.5% of the sample. Sequencing input: peripheral blood. The receptors derive from a human donor in a cohort sampled during active COVID-19.

This chain links TRBV30 with TRBJ2-5; 9 bases are a match to TRBD2. This CDR3 is built from 15 residues. The junction had 7 bases not matched to a gene; V was cut back by 1 base and J by 4 bases. The germline CDR1 and CDR2 sequences are GTSNPN and SVGIG (reference sequence). This chain's CDR3 is CAWSGDSGSGETQYF. The CDR3 bases are TGTGCCTGGAGTGGGGATAGCGGGAGCGGAGAGACCCAGTACTTC.

The chain couples TRBV15 to TRBJ2-5; TRBD2 matches at 7 bases. In germline, CDR1 is LNHNV, CDR2 YYDKDF (reference sequence). The CDR3 runs 15 residues. J was trimmed by 4 bases and V by 1 base; bases with no gene match: 6. In nucleotides, the CDR3 is TGTGCCACCAGCAGAGGTGCGGGAGCGGGAGAGACCCAGTACTTC. Protein sequence: CATSRGAGAGETQYF.

The chain couples TRBV7-9 to TRBJ1-5; 8 nucleotides match TRBD1. Germline values: CDR1 SEHNR, CDR2 FQNEAQ (reference sequence). After removal of 5 bases from V and 4 bases from J, the junction contained 1 base not matched to a gene. CDR3 length: 13 residues. CDR3 sequence: CASSRTGNQPQHF. The CDR3 nucleotides read TGTGCCAGCAGCCGGACAGGGAATCAGCCCCAGCATTTT.

J is TRBJ2-1 and V is TRBV3-1 (or the pseudogene TRBV3-2); D gene ambiguous. Trimming pared 8 bases from V and 2 bases from J, leaving 4 bases between. CDR1 LGHDT and CDR2 YNNKEL come from the germline V gene (reference sequence). The CDR3 runs to 11 residues. CDR3 protein: CASLPYNEQFF. The CDR3 DNA is TGTGCCAGCCTTCCCTACAATGAGCAGTTCTTC.

This sequence joins TRBV4-1 and TRBJ1-1; no reliable D call. The CDR3 runs to 14 residues. Between the trimmed V and J ends, which lost 1 base and 1 base, there was a span of 7 bases. Germline V gene sequence: CDR1 MGHRA, CDR2 YSYEKL. CDR3 loop: CASSQVYPNTEAFF. DNA for the CDR3: TGCGCCAGCAGCCAAGTCTACCCGAACACTGAAGCTTTCTTT.

The chain recombines TRBV30 with TRBJ1-5, with 10 positions matching TRBD1. Losses at the gene ends were 2 bases for V and 3 bases for J; bases not matched to a gene: 7. The CDR3 covers 16 residues. The germline V gene has CDR1 GTSNPN and CDR2 SVGIG (reference sequence). CDR3: CAWSRPGTGANQPQHF. The DNA of the CDR3 is TGTGCCTGGAGTAGACCCGGGACAGGGGCCAATCAGCCCCAGCATTTT. The whole variable domain, remainder taken from reference TRBV30 and TRBJ1-5, is SQTIHQWPATLVQPVGSPLSLECTVEGTSNPNLYWYRQAAGRGLQLLFYSVGIGQISSEVPQNLSASRPQDRQFILSSKKLLLSDSGFYLCAWSRPGTGANQPQHFGDGTRLSIL.

This sequence joins TRBV5-1 and TRBJ2-1; TRBD2 matches 8 bases. The V segment lost 0 bases and the J segment 7 bases; nucleotides outside the gene matches: 3. The length of the CDR3 is 14 residues. In germline, CDR1 is SGHRS, CDR2 YFSETQ. CDR3 loop: CASSLAGGRNEQFF. As DNA, the CDR3 is TGCGCCAGCAGCTTGGCGGGGGGGCGTAATGAGCAGTTCTTC.

The chain joins TRBV19 to TRBJ1-2; D is uncertain. CDR3 length: 12 amino acids. The germline CDR1 and CDR2 sequences are LNHDA and SQIVND (reference sequence). Trimming took off 9 bases at V and 5 bases at J, with 13 bases between the two ends. The CDR3 protein is CASGPEAYGYTF. CDR3 nucleotide sequence: TGTGCCAGCGGTCCTGAGGCATATGGCTACACCTTC.

This clone was detected once. V gene TRBV3-1 (or the pseudogene TRBV3-2) combines with J gene TRBJ2-2, with D unclear. V was cut by 4 bases and J by 6 bases, with 15 bases left in between. The germline CDR1 and CDR2 sequences are LGHDT and YNNKEL (reference sequence). This CDR3 has 15 amino acids. Here the CDR3 DNA reads TGTGCCAGCAGCCTGCGACACCGCCGGTCCGGGGAGCTGTTTTTT. Its translation: CASSLRHRRSGELFF.

This chain links TRBV3-1 (or the pseudogene TRBV3-2) with TRBJ2-7, with TRBD1 matching over 9 bases. The V gene's germline CDR1 is LGHDT and CDR2 YNNKEL (reference sequence). V was pared by 4 bases and J by 0 bases, with 13 bases of the junction left unmatched. The CDR3 consists of 18 residues. The CDR3 DNA sequence: TGTGCCAGCAGCCGATTCCTACCCGGGACAGGGAGCTCCTACGAGCAGTACTTC. The encoded protein is CASSRFLPGTGSSYEQYF.

This sequence joins TRBV7-9 and TRBJ1-1, with 11 nucleotides matching TRBD1. V dropped 4 bases and J dropped 5; count of bases not matched to a gene: 6. The germline V gene encodes CDR1 SEHNR and CDR2 FQNEAQ (reference sequence). The CDR3 has 15 amino acids. Written as DNA, the CDR3 is TGTGCCAGCAGCTCCACCGGGACAGGGGGGACTGAAGCTTTCTTT. Its protein product is CASSSTGTGGTEAFF.

The rearrangement joins TRBV2 to TRBJ1-5; D ambiguous. The CDR3 consists of 13 residues. Between the trimmed V and J ends, which lost 6 bases and 0 bases, there was a span of 6 bases. Germline assignment: CDR1 SNHLY and CDR2 FYNNEI. This CDR3 reads CASRYSSNQPQHF. In DNA, the CDR3 is TGTGCCAGCAGGTACAGTAGCAATCAGCCCCAGCATTTT.

This rearrangement joins TRBV6-6 to TRBJ1-1; a possible D gene is TRBD1 (6 bases). V was trimmed by 7 bases and J by 0 bases, leaving 9 bases between them. The CDR3 totals 13 residues. Germline CDR1 and CDR2: MNHNY and SVGAGI (reference sequence). CDR3 nucleotides: TGTGCCAGCACCAGGGGAGTGAACACTGAAGCTTTCTTT. Encoded protein: CASTRGVNTEAFF.

CDR3 sequence (DNA): TGTGCCAGCAGGGCCGCCGGACAGGCTGGCGGCTACACCTTC. It specifies CASRAAGQAGGYTF. The chain links TRBV6-5 to TRBJ1-2; 7 bases match TRBD1. CDR3 size: 14 residues. V lost 6 bases and J lost 8; bases outside the gene matches: 12. The germline CDR1 and CDR2 sequences are MNHEY and SVGAGI.

The J gene is TRBJ2-7, the V gene TRBV10-3; perhaps TRBD1 as D (6 bases). The CDR3 runs 13 residues. Germline V CDR1 and CDR2: ENHRY, SYGVKD. The V and J ends lost 9 bases and 0 bases respectively, with 12 bases between them. CDR3 amino acids: CAIQGGVSYEQYF. DNA of the CDR3: TGTGCCATACAGGGCGGCGTCTCCTACGAGCAGTACTTC.

The chain recombines TRBV30 with TRBJ1-2, with D possibly TRBD1 on 6 matching bases. This CDR3 comprises 13 residues. Germline-derived CDR1 and CDR2 are GTSNPN and SVGIG (reference sequence). V was trimmed by 2 bases and J by 8 bases, leaving 15 bases between them. The DNA of the CDR3 is TGTGCCTGGAGTCCAGGGGAATCTGGAGGCTACACCTTC. Residues: CAWSPGESGGYTF.

The CDR3 coding sequence is TGTGCCAGCACGGACTTTAGCAATCAGCCCCAGCATTTT. This sequence encodes CASTDFSNQPQHF. The chain links TRBV6-6 to TRBJ1-5, with no clear D. Trimming cost V 7 bases and J 0 bases, with 7 bases left between them. Germline values: CDR1 MNHNY, CDR2 SVGAGI (reference sequence). This CDR3 region has 13 residues.

This clone was counted once. The rearrangement links TRBV7-2 to TRBJ2-7; 8 nucleotides match TRBD2. The ends lost 2 bases at V and 7 bases at J; junction bases unmatched: 13. The CDR3 has 16 residues. Germline CDR1 SGHTA, CDR2 FQGNSA. The CDR3 reads CASSLRGGGPLSEQYF. In DNA form, the CDR3 reads TGTGCCAGCAGCTTAAGGGGCGGGGGGCCCCTCTCGGAGCAGTACTTC.

The chain links TRBV11-2 to TRBJ2-7; D gene uncertain. Trimming took off 5 bases at V and 2 bases at J, with 13 bases between the two ends. The germline CDR1 and CDR2 sequences are SGHAT and FQNNGV. CDR3 length: 14 amino acids. Written as DNA, the CDR3 is TGTGCCAGCAGCCTTTACATCGAACCCTACGAGCAGTACTTC. This encodes CASSLYIEPYEQYF.

In this sample, this clone turned up once. The chain has TRBV5-1 and TRBJ2-4, with D possibly being TRBD1 (6 bases). The germline V and J ends were trimmed by 0 bases and 2 bases, with 18 bases remaining between them. This CDR3 is built from 18 residues. Germline values: CDR1 SGHRS, CDR2 YFSETQ. The CDR3 nucleotides read TGCGCCAGCAGCTTGGGTCTCGGGGATAGGGGGACCAAAAACATTCAGTACTTC. Translated: CASSLGLGDRGTKNIQYF.

The chain combines TRBV28 with TRBJ1-4; unclear D gene. The CDR3 loop spans 15 amino acids. Trimming removed 5 bases at V and 8 bases at J, with 18 bases between. Germline V gene sequence: CDR1 MDHEN, CDR2 SYDVKM. The CDR3 DNA sequence: TGTGCCAGCAGTCCGGCCGGGGAGGGCGAGGAAAAACTGTTTTTT. Residues: CASSPAGEGEEKLFF.

V is TRBV24-1 and J is TRBJ2-2; the D gene is possibly TRBD2 (7 bases). Germline CDR1 is KGHDR and CDR2 is SFDVKD. V dropped 4 bases and J dropped 8 bases, with 19 bases sitting between them. The CDR3 consists of 16 residues. CDR3 loop: CATSDPGRGQKGELFF. The DNA for the CDR3 is TGTGCCACCAGTGACCCCGGGCGGGGGCAAAAAGGGGAGCTGTTTTTT.

This clone was seen once. The CDR3 spells CASRSGVTSGGYNEQFF. The CDR3 DNA reads TGTGCCAGCAGATCAGGCGTAACTAGCGGGGGCTACAATGAGCAGTTCTTC. The J gene is TRBJ2-1, the V gene TRBV2; 11 nucleotides align to TRBD2. J was trimmed by 3 bases and V by 6 bases; bases with no gene match: 10. CDR1 is SNHLY, CDR2 FYNNEI, per germline. The CDR3 has 17 amino acids.

The CDR3 here is CASSPPRSGTDTQYF. The DNA of the CDR3 is TGTGCCAGCAGCCCCCCGCGTAGCGGCACAGATACGCAGTATTTT. This rearrangement joins TRBV7-2 to TRBJ2-3; possibly TRBD2 for D (5 bases). The CDR3 runs to 15 residues. V was clipped by 5 bases and J by 1 base, with 13 bases between them. Germline V gene data show CDR1 as SGHTA and CDR2 as FQGNSA. Full variable domain (missing parts from reference TRBV7-2 and TRBJ2-3): GAGVSQSPSNKVTEKGKDVELRCDPISGHTALYWYRQSLGQGLEFLIYFQGNSAPDKSGLPSDRFSAERTGGSVSTLTIQRTQQEDSAVYLCASSPPRSGTDTQYFGPGTRLTVL.

The chain uses TRBV7-2 and TRBJ2-7; 14 bases are shared with TRBD2. The CDR3 is 15 amino acids. V lost 1 base to trimming and J lost 4 bases; unmatched junction nucleotides: 0. CDR1 and CDR2 from the germline V gene are SGHTA and FQGNSA. For the CDR3, the DNA is TGTGCCAGCAGCTTAGGGACTAGCGGGGGGTACGAGCAGTACTTC. It is translated as CASSLGTSGGYEQYF.

This clone was observed a few times. Other DNA sequences in this sample translate to the same CDR3. V gene TRBV6-2 or TRBV6-3 combines with J gene TRBJ1-2; unclear D gene. CDR1 MNHEY and CDR2 SVGEGT come from the germline V gene. The CDR3 has 13 residues. Trimming stripped 4 bases from V and 8 bases from J, with 14 bases between. The CDR3 coding sequence is TGTGCCAGCAGTTCCGGGTTTTTCTACGGCTACACCTTC. Its translation is CASSSGFFYGYTF.

V gene TRBV19 combines with J gene TRBJ2-1; 9 bases line up with TRBD2. V shed 3 bases and J 3 bases; nucleotides not matched to a gene: 3. CDR1 and CDR2 from the germline V gene are LNHDA and SQIVND (reference sequence). The CDR3 runs 15 residues. The CDR3 reads CASSIQTSGYNEQFF. CDR3 coding DNA: TGTGCCAGTAGTATCCAGACTAGCGGCTACAATGAGCAGTTCTTC.

This chain links TRBV27 with TRBJ2-5, with 9 bases identical to TRBD2. The CDR3 has 15 residues. Per germline, CDR1 MNHEY and CDR2 SMNVEV (reference sequence). J was trimmed by 4 bases and V by 5 bases; bases with no gene match: 8. CDR3 loop: CASSLRGLASETQYF. In DNA form, the CDR3 reads TGTGCCAGCAGTCTAAGGGGACTAGCCTCAGAGACCCAGTACTTC.

The V and J genes are TRBV11-1 and TRBJ2-1, with 7 bases fitting TRBD2. The J segment lost 4 bases and the V segment lost 1 base, leaving 4 bases of the junction unmatched. Germline assignment: CDR1 SGHAT and CDR2 FQDESV (reference sequence). The CDR3 consists of 15 residues. In nucleotides, the CDR3 is TGTGCCAGCAGCTTAGTTCTAGCGGATTACAATGAGCAGTTCTTC. Translation gives CASSLVLADYNEQFF.

The chain employs TRBV7-6 and TRBJ1-6, with D uncertain. Trimming left V 5 bases short and J 6 bases short, with 14 bases between. The CDR3 has 15 amino acids. Germline CDR1 reads SGHVS; CDR2 reads FNYEAQ. This CDR3 is CASSPQRSRNSPLHF. The CDR3 region has the DNA TGTGCCAGCAGCCCCCAAAGATCGCGTAATTCACCCCTCCACTTT. The variable domain in full, with the rest retrieved from reference TRBV7-6 and TRBJ1-6, is GAGVSQSPRYKVTKRGQDVALRCDPISGHVSLYWYRQALGQGPEFLTYFNYEAQQDKSGLPNDRFSAERPEGSISTLTIQRTEQRDSAMYRCASSPQRSRNSPLHFGNGTRLTVT.